Only a few counts were recorded for the clone carrying this T cell receptor (beta chain). Its antigen is not known. With molecular barcodes, quantitative 5'-RACE was used to make the TCR beta libraries. TCRdb passed the 5' RACE reads through MiXCR, listing each CDR3 protein once. The sample carries hundreds of thousands of distinct CDR3 sequences, under 20% recorded once. This entry is derived from a study of CD8 T cells in ankylosing spondylitis. Study-level findings and limits: In ankylosing spondylitis blood, a motif of eight highly homologous TCR beta variants appeared characteristic. There was reportedly significant enrichment of clones that were disease-linked in matched ankylosing spondylitis synovial fluid.

Germline V lookup: CDR1 KGHSH, CDR2 LQKENI. This CDR3 region has 14 residues. The V gene lost 4 bases and the J gene lost 3 bases, with 12 bases spanning the gap. Material: blood, either unsorted or a sorted T cell fraction (not recorded which). The sequence was obtained from a male donor with ankylosing spondylitis. The chain joins TRBV18 to TRBJ2-5, with D possibly matching TRBD1 (6 bases). The CDR3 protein is CASSRMGAEETQYF. Written as DNA, the CDR3 is TGTGCCAGCTCACGGATGGGGGCGGAAGAGACCCAGTACTTC.